This T cell receptor (beta chain) appears in the sequencing data of a study of shared clonotypes between healthy human individuals. Overall study findings and caveats: Incomplete sequencing of sorted subsets was indicated by rarefaction despite large depth. Shared clonotypes: 4.5% to 6% naive CD4, about 3.5% naive CD8, about 2.5% memory CD4, under 0.5% memory CD8. When compared with the clonotypes that were shared by all four sorted-subset donors, the non-shared clonotypes turned out to have lower generation probabilities.

The protocol was immunoSEQ multiplex PCR, while the TCRdb copy is restricted to in-frame clones and leaves out a portion. The repertoire holds fewer than 2.5 million clones, with 90% to 95% as singletons. All the donors were Caucasian adults who lived in Nashville, Tennessee. Remarks on this clone: Its antigen is currently unknown.

The receptor was isolated from a young man in good health. Some clones in this sample may be carry-over from other donors' samples. Sequencing used naive CD4+ T cells from PBMCs. Subset defined: CD45RA+ positively selected.

CDR3 sequence: CASSIGLAEGDTQYF. The CDR3 DNA is TGTGCCAGCAGCATCGGACTAGCAGAGGGTGATACGCAGTATTTT. The V call is TRBV7-2, the J call TRBJ2-3, with 8 nucleotides matching TRBD2. The junction had 10 bases not matched to a gene; V was cut back by 5 bases and J by 6 bases. The CDR3 is made up of 15 amino acids. Germline assignment: CDR1 SGHTA and CDR2 FQGNSA.